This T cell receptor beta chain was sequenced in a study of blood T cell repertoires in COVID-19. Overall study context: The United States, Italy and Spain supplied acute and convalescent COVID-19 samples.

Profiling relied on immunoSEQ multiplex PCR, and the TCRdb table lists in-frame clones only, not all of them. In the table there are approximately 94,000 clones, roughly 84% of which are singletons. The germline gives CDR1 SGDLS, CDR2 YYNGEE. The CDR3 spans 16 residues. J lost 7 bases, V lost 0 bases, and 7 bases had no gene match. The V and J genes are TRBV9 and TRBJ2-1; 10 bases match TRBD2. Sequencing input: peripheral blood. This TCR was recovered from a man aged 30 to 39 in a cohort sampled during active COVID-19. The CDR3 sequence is CASSVGERGGTNEQFF. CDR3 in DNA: TGTGCCAGCAGCGTAGGGGAGCGGGGGGGCACAAATGAGCAGTTCTTC.